A single sample is the source of the 26 T cell receptor beta chains below, sequenced in a study of blood T cell repertoires in COVID-19. Assay: immunoSEQ multiplex PCR; the TCRdb copy retains only in-frame clones and omits some. The repertoire has 90,000 to 130,000 clones, approximately 85% of them found once; the top ten carry approximately 1.5%. Sequencing used peripheral blood. The source of these receptors is a man aged 35-49 years with acute or convalescent COVID-19.

This CDR3 reads CASSQGTSGQETQYF. The CDR3 coding sequence is TGTGCCAGCAGCCAAGGAACTAGCGGACAAGAGACCCAGTACTTC. V and J are TRBV4-2 and TRBJ2-5, with TRBD2 matching over 8 bases. The V and J ends lost 1 base and 2 bases, in that order; junction bases with no gene match: 3. The CDR3 spans 15 residues. Germline CDR1 LGHNA, CDR2 YNFKEQ.

V gene TRBV6-5 combines with J gene TRBJ2-1, with 8 bases lining up with TRBD2. The V and J ends lost 7 bases and 2 bases, in that order; junction bases with no gene match: 7. The CDR3 is made up of 15 amino acids. Germline values: CDR1 MNHEY, CDR2 SVGAGI. The CDR3 DNA is TGTGCCAGCAACTTCCGGGGGGGCCCCTACAATGAGCAGTTCTTC. This codes for CASNFRGGPYNEQFF.

This clone occurred once. The chain recombines TRBV12-3 or TRBV12-4 with TRBJ2-1, with 7 bases identical to TRBD1. J gave up 6 bases and V 2 bases, and 1 base lay outside the gene matches. There are 13 residues in the CDR3. In DNA form, the CDR3 reads TGTGCCAGCAGTTTAAGGGGGCTCAATGAGCAGTTCTTC. It is translated as CASSLRGLNEQFF.

The chain couples TRBV7-2 to TRBJ2-1; 7 bases align to TRBD2. Germline V gene data show CDR1 as SGHTA and CDR2 as FQGNSA. The CDR3 extends over 15 amino acids. V lost 2 bases to trimming and J lost 9 bases; unmatched junction nucleotides: 10. The CDR3 DNA reads as TGTGCCAGCAGCTTATCCGGGACTACAGCGGCTGAGCAGTTCTTC. Translated: CASSLSGTTAAEQFF.

This chain connects TRBV5-5 to TRBJ2-7; 10 bases map to TRBD2. The CDR3 is 16 residues long. Per the germline V gene, CDR1 is SGHKS and CDR2 is YYEKEE (reference sequence). V shed 0 bases, J shed 2 bases, and the junction held 5 bases outside the gene matches. The CDR3, as DNA: TGTGCCAGCAGCTTGGTCCGGACTAGCGGCACCTACGAGCAGTACTTC. As protein: CASSLVRTSGTYEQYF.

This chain uses TRBV14 with TRBJ2-7; TRBD2 matches at 9 bases. Trimming took 7 bases from V and 2 from J; bases not matched to a gene: 6. The CDR3 is 14 residues long. CDR1 SGHDN and CDR2 FVKESK come from the germline V gene. The CDR3 reads CASMGLAGPYEQYF. CDR3 nucleotides: TGTGCCAGCATGGGGCTAGCGGGGCCCTACGAGCAGTACTTC.

This clone was counted a single time. The V gene is TRBV4-1, the J gene TRBJ1-6; the D gene is possibly TRBD1 (6 bases). CDR3 length equals 18 residues. Trimming took off 4 bases at V and 4 bases at J, with 20 bases between the two ends. Germline CDR1 is MGHRA and CDR2 is YSYEKL. The CDR3 protein is CASSPTPGGGSYNSPLHF. The CDR3 DNA reads as TGCGCCAGCAGCCCTACCCCGGGAGGGGGGTCGTATAATTCACCCCTCCACTTT.

This clone was detected once. The rearrangement uses TRBV3-1 (or the pseudogene TRBV3-2) and TRBJ2-7; 7 nucleotides match TRBD2. This CDR3 is 14 amino acids long. The germline V gene has CDR1 LGHDT and CDR2 YNNKEL (reference sequence). V was clipped by 4 bases and J by 3 bases; unmatched bases: 6. The CDR3 region has the DNA TGTGCCAGCAGCCCGCTAGCGGAAGTCTACGAGCAGTACTTC. This encodes CASSPLAEVYEQYF.

This sequence joins TRBV5-1 and TRBJ2-7, with D perhaps TRBD2 (5 bases). Trimming pared 0 bases from V and 7 bases from J, leaving 14 bases between. This CDR3 has 14 residues. Germline-derived CDR1 and CDR2 are SGHRS and YFSETQ. The CDR3 nucleotides read TGCGCCAGCAGCTTGGAGGCGGTTCCGGGGGAGCAGTACTTC. Translated, it gives CASSLEAVPGEQYF.

This clone was observed a few times. The chain combines TRBV7-2 with TRBJ1-5, with no clear D. This CDR3 has 15 residues. CDR1 is SGHTA, CDR2 FQGNSA, per germline. Trimming took 1 base from V and 11 from J, leaving 18 bases between them. CDR3 DNA sequence: TGTGCCAGCAGCTTAGATTCCCCCGGGTTCTGGACCCAGCATTTT. Protein product: CASSLDSPGFWTQHF.

The chain joins TRBV5-1 to TRBJ2-1; weak D call: TRBD1 (6 bases). The ends were cut back, 0 bases at V and 1 base at J, with 14 bases in the middle. This CDR3 contains 17 residues. Per the germline V gene, CDR1 is SGHRS and CDR2 is YFSETQ. Written as DNA, the CDR3 is TGCGCCAGCAGCTTGGCGTGGGGGCTCGAATCCTACAATGAGCAGTTCTTC. Its protein is CASSLAWGLESYNEQFF. The full variable domain, rest sourced from reference TRBV5-1 and TRBJ2-1, is KAGVTQTPRYLIKTRGQQVTLSCSPISGHRSVSWYQQTPGQGLQFLFEYFSETQRNKGNFPGRFSGRQFSNSRSEMNVSTLELGDSALYLCASSLAWGLESYNEQFFGPGTRLTVL.

V and J are TRBV4-1 and TRBJ2-1; 11 bases map to TRBD2. The CDR3 loop spans 16 amino acids. Per germline, CDR1 MGHRA and CDR2 YSYEKL. Trimming took 3 bases from V and 3 from J; bases not matched to a gene: 4. Written as DNA, the CDR3 is TGCGCCAGCAGCCAGGGACTAGCGGAAGGCTACAATGAGCAGTTCTTC. As protein: CASSQGLAEGYNEQFF.

V gene TRBV27 combines with J gene TRBJ2-3; weak D call: TRBD2 (6 bases). The CDR3 runs to 14 residues. Germline loops: CDR1 MNHEY, CDR2 SMNVEV (reference sequence). V lost 5 bases and J lost 4, with 13 bases in between. DNA for the CDR3: TGTGCCAGCAGTCCCCGGGAGTCAGCAGATACGCAGTATTTT. It yields the protein CASSPRESADTQYF.

The rearrangement joins TRBV7-6 to TRBJ1-4; D possibly corresponds to TRBD1 (6 bases). Germline V gene data show CDR1 as SGHVS and CDR2 as FNYEAQ. This CDR3 spans 15 amino acids. The ends were cut back, 2 bases at V and 7 bases at J, with 14 bases in the middle. Here the CDR3 reads CASSLSTGFSEKLFF. In DNA, the CDR3 is TGTGCCAGCAGCTTATCTACAGGGTTTAGTGAAAAACTGTTTTTT.

The chain combines TRBV3-1 (or the pseudogene TRBV3-2) with TRBJ2-7, with 8 positions matching TRBD1. There are 15 residues in the CDR3. In germline, CDR1 is LGHDT, CDR2 YNNKEL (reference sequence). V trimming: 1 base; J trimming: 2 bases; junction bases outside the gene matches: 4. CDR3 DNA sequence: TGTGCCAGCAGCCAAGCAGGGGGCCCGACCTACGAGCAGTACTTC. It yields the protein CASSQAGGPTYEQYF.

The rearrangement links TRBV10-3 to TRBJ1-2; the match to TRBD1 covers 9 bases. This CDR3 has 14 residues. Germline assignment: CDR1 ENHRY and CDR2 SYGVKD. V trimming: 0 bases; J trimming: 6 bases; junction bases outside the gene matches: 2. The CDR3 nucleotides are TGTGCCATCAGTGAGTCGACAGGGGGGAATGGCTACACCTTC. The encoded protein is CAISESTGGNGYTF.

The chain is built from TRBV5-1 and TRBJ2-2; D gene ambiguous. The V end lost 5 bases, the J end lost 0 bases, and 8 bases lay between the germline ends. Germline V gives CDR1 SGHRS, CDR2 YFSETQ. The CDR3 sequence is 14 residues long. CDR3 protein: CASRPTSNTGELFF. The CDR3 DNA is TGCGCCAGCAGGCCTACTTCGAACACCGGGGAGCTGTTTTTT.

The CDR3 protein is CAARGNEKLFF. In nucleotides, the CDR3 is TGTGCCGCCAGAGGGAATGAAAAACTGTTTTTT. This rearrangement joins TRBV10-3 to TRBJ1-4; D is unresolved. Germline CDR1 reads ENHRY; CDR2 reads SYGVKD. V lost 11 bases and J lost 5, with 9 bases in between. The CDR3 consists of 11 residues.

The sample holds a few counts of this clone. The chain uses TRBV18 and TRBJ1-6; a weak D match, TRBD1 (6 bases). CDR1 is KGHSH and CDR2 is LQKENI in the germline V gene. The V gene lost 2 bases and the J gene lost 9 bases, with 8 bases spanning the gap. CDR3 length equals 13 residues. The CDR3 spells CASSPDRSSPLHF. CDR3 in DNA: TGTGCCAGCTCACCAGACAGGAGTTCACCCCTCCACTTT.

In the case of this clone: Germline is not matched at one junction end, which may reflect a read error. The rearrangement links TRBV10-1 to TRBJ1-5; 7 bases are a match to TRBD1. The CDR3 runs 10 residues. Germline values: CDR1 WNHNN, CDR2 SYGVQD (reference sequence). CDR3 sequence: CASSERDRYF. The CDR3 nucleotides are TGCGCCAGCAGTGAGAGGGACAGATATTTT.

The chain uses TRBV5-5 and TRBJ1-5, with a tentative D call TRBD1 (6 bases). The CDR3 covers 16 residues. The V end lost 3 bases, the J end lost 0 bases, and 13 bases lay between the germline ends. The germline gives CDR1 SGHKS, CDR2 YYEKEE (reference sequence). The CDR3 is CASSYRDTVSNQPQHF. The CDR3 DNA sequence: TGTGCCAGCAGCTACCGGGACACTGTTAGCAATCAGCCCCAGCATTTT. Complete variable domain (other parts from reference TRBV5-5 and TRBJ1-5): DAGVTQSPTHLIKTRGQQVTLRCSPISGHKSVSWYQQVLGQGPQFIFQYYEKEERGRGNFPDRFSARQFPNYSSELNVNALLLGDSALYLCASSYRDTVSNQPQHFGDGTRLSIL.

The chain couples TRBV11-2 to TRBJ1-2; possibly TRBD1 for D (6 bases). Deletions cut 5 bases from V and 2 bases from J, with 9 bases between. Germline CDR1 and CDR2: SGHAT and FQNNGV. CDR3 length: 13 amino acids. DNA for the CDR3: TGTGCCAGCAGCCCCACAGGGAACTATGGCTACACCTTC. Translated, it gives CASSPTGNYGYTF. The full variable domain, completed using reference TRBV11-2 and TRBJ1-2, is EAGVAQSPRYKIIEKRQSVAFWCNPISGHATLYWYQQILGQGPKLLIQFQNNGVVDDSQLPKDRFSAERLKGVDSTLKIQPAKLEDSAVYLCASSPTGNYGYTFGSGTRLTVV.

In this sample, this clone turned up a few times. Distinct nucleotide sequences in the sample also encode this CDR3. This rearrangement joins TRBV7-2 to TRBJ1-5; D gene unclear. Germline-derived CDR1 and CDR2 are SGHTA and FQGNSA. This CDR3 has 13 amino acids. The germline V and J ends were trimmed by 5 bases and 4 bases, with 9 bases remaining between them. This CDR3 reads CASSPDKNQPQHF. The CDR3 region has the DNA TGTGCCAGCAGCCCTGACAAAAATCAGCCCCAGCATTTT.

The CDR3 DNA is TGTGCCAGCAGTTACACCGGGAGCGTTACCTACGAGCAGTACTTC. Translation gives CASSYTGSVTYEQYF. V and J are TRBV6-6 and TRBJ2-7; TRBD2 might be the D (6 bases). Germline-derived CDR1 and CDR2 are MNHNY and SVGAGI (reference sequence). V shed 2 bases and J shed 2 bases, with 13 bases lying between them. The length of the CDR3 is 15 residues.

V gene TRBV6-6 combines with J gene TRBJ2-5; 9 nucleotides match TRBD2. With V trimmed by 5 bases and J by 4 bases, 8 bases remained unmatched. The CDR3 covers 15 residues. The V gene's germline CDR1 is MNHNY and CDR2 SVGAGI (reference sequence). CDR3 in amino acids: CASSRSGGWGETQYF. CDR3 DNA sequence: TGTGCCAGCAGTCGAAGCGGGGGGTGGGGAGAGACCCAGTACTTC.

V and J are TRBV10-2 and TRBJ1-4; 7 bases match TRBD1. The CDR3 covers 17 residues. Trimming at V came to 7 bases and at J to 2 bases, leaving 13 bases not matched to a gene. Germline CDR1 reads WSHSY; CDR2 reads SAAADI. CDR3 sequence: CASTPSGGGGTNEKLFF. The CDR3 region has the DNA TGCGCCAGCACCCCCTCGGGAGGGGGCGGGACTAATGAAAAACTGTTTTTT.